The 6 T cell receptor beta chains below come from one sample, sequenced in a study of blood T cells in healthy people across ages. Primed by a sample-barcoded 5' primer and a J-beta primer mix, a second PCR proceeded for 7 to 11 cycles. TCRdb reprocessed the 5' RACE reads via MiXCR and lists one record per CDR3 protein. The sample holds 550,000 to 600,000 distinct CDR3 sequences, approximately 25% seen once. Sequenced sample: blood. Source of these receptors: a woman aged 70-85 years in good health.

This clonotype was seen more than once but under ten times. J is TRBJ1-1 and V is TRBV20-1, with D possibly TRBD1 on 5 matching bases. Germline CDR1 reads DFQATT; CDR2 reads SNEGSKA (reference sequence). The CDR3 is 14 amino acids. V lost 6 bases, J lost 1 base, and 15 bases lay in between. The CDR3 DNA reads TGCAGTGCGGGGCGCCGGGCCGCGAACACTGAAGCTTTCTTT. Protein sequence: CSAGRRAANTEAFF.

The CDR3 region has the DNA TGTGCCAGCAGCTTATCCCCAACTAATGAAAAACTGTTTTTT. Amino acid sequence: CASSLSPTNEKLFF. This chain joins TRBV7-2 and TRBJ1-4; no clear D. The CDR3 has 14 residues. The V gene lost 2 bases and the J gene lost 0 bases, with 4 bases spanning the gap. Looked up from germline, CDR1 is SGHTA and CDR2 is FQGNSA.

This clonotype was found a few times. V is TRBV5-1 and J is TRBJ1-5; 7 bases match TRBD1. There are 16 residues in the CDR3. V shed 2 bases and J 4 bases; nucleotides not matched to a gene: 9. From germline, CDR1 is SGHRS and CDR2 YFSETQ. CDR3 bases: TGCGCCAGCAGCTTAGAGGGTCGGGACAGAAATCAGCCCCAGCATTTT. Translating gives CASSLEGRDRNQPQHF. The whole variable domain, filled in from reference TRBV5-1 and TRBJ1-5, reads KAGVTQTPRYLIKTRGQQVTLSCSPISGHRSVSWYQQTPGQGLQFLFEYFSETQRNKGNFPGRFSGRQFSNSRSEMNVSTLELGDSALYLCASSLEGRDRNQPQHFGDGTRLSIL.

This clonotype was detected only a few times. This chain links TRBV14 with TRBJ2-2, with D possibly TRBD1 on 6 matching bases. The germline V gene has CDR1 SGHDN and CDR2 FVKESK. V shed 5 bases and J shed 4 bases, with 14 bases lying between them. This CDR3 spans 15 amino acids. DNA of the CDR3: TGTGCCAGCAGCTCACTTGACAGGCGCACCGGGGAGCTGTTTTTT. As protein: CASSSLDRRTGELFF.

This chain connects TRBV9 to TRBJ2-3, with a weak D call TRBD2 (6 bases). Trimming took off 4 bases at V and 0 bases at J, with 15 bases between the two ends. Germline V gives CDR1 SGDLS, CDR2 YYNGEE. The CDR3 is 16 amino acids. This CDR3 reads CASSYGTPTSTDTQYF. The CDR3 region has the DNA TGTGCCAGCAGCTACGGGACTCCTACTAGCACAGATACGCAGTATTTT.

This chain joins TRBV12-3 or TRBV12-4 and TRBJ2-7; D not certain. The CDR3 is 13 amino acids. The germline V and J ends were trimmed by 4 bases and 1 base, with 8 bases remaining between them. For the CDR3, the DNA is TGTGCCAGCAGTTCGACGAAGTCCTACGAGCAGTACTTC. Translating it yields CASSSTKSYEQYF.